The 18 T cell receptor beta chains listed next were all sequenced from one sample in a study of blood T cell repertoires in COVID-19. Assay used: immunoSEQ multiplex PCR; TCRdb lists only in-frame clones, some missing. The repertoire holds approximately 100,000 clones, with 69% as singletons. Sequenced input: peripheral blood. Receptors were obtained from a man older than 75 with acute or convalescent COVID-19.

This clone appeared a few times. CDR3 sequence reads: CASSLRGGYTF. DNA of the CDR3: TGTGCCAGCAGCTTACGGGGTGGCTACACCTTC. J is TRBJ1-2 and V is TRBV7-9; D is unresolved. Trimming took 2 bases from V and 7 from J, leaving 5 bases between them. The CDR3 spans 11 residues. Germline CDR1 and CDR2: SEHNR and FQNEAQ (reference sequence).

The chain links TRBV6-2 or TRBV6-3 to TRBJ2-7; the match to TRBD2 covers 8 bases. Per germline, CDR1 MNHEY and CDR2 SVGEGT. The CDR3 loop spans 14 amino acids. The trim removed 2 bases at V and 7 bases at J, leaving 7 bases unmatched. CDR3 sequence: CASSYLAGVREQYF. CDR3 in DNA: TGTGCCAGCAGTTACCTAGCGGGCGTGAGGGAGCAGTACTTC.

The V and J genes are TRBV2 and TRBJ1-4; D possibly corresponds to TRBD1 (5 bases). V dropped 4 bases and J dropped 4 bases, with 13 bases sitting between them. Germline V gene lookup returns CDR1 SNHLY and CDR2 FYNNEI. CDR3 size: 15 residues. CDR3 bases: TGTGCCAGCAGTGGCAGGGTCAATGGTAATGAAAAACTGTTTTTT. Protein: CASSGRVNGNEKLFF.

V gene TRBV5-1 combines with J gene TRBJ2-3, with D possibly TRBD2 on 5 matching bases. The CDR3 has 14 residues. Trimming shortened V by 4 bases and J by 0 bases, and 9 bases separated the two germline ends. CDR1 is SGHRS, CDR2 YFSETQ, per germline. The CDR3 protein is CASSLRTSTDTQYF. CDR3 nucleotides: TGCGCCAGCAGCCTTCGGACTAGCACAGATACGCAGTATTTT.

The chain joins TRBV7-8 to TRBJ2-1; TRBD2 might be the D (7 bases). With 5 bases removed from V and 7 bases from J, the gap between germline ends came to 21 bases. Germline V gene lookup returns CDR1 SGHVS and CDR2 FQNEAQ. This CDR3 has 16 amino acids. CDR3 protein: CASSGGAGVLLNEQFF. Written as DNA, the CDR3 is TGTGCCAGCAGCGGGGGGGCGGGAGTCCTACTGAATGAGCAGTTCTTC. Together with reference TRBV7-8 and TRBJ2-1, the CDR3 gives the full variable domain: GAGVSQSPRYKVAKRGQDVALRCDPISGHVSLFWYQQALGQGPEFLTYFQNEAQLDKSGLPSDRFFAERPEGSVSTLKIQRTQQEDSAVYLCASSGGAGVLLNEQFFGPGTRLTVL.

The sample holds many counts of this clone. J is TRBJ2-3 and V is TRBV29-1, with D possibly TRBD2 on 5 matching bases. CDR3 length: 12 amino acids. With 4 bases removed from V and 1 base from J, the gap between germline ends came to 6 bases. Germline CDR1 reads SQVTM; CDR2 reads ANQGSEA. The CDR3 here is CSVGSGTDTQYF. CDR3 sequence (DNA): TGCAGCGTTGGTAGCGGCACAGATACGCAGTATTTT.

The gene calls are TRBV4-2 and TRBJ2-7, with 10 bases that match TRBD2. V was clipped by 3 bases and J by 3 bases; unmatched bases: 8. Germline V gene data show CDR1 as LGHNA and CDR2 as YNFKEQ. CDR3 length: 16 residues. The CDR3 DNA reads TGTGCCAGCAGCCAGGCCGGGACTAGCGAATTCTACGAGCAGTACTTC. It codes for CASSQAGTSEFYEQYF.

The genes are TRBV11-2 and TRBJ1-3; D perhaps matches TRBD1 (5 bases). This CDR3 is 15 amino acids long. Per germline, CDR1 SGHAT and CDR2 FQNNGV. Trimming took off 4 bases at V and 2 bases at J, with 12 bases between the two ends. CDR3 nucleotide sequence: TGTGCCAGCAGCTGGGGGAGGAGTCCTGGAAACACCATATATTTT. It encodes CASSWGRSPGNTIYF.

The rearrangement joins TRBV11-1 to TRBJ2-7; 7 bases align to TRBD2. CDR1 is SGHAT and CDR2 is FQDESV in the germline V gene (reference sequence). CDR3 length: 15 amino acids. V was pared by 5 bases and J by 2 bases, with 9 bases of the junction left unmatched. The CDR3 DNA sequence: TGTGCCAGCAGCAACGGGGGACTACCCACCTACGAGCAGTACTTC. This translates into CASSNGGLPTYEQYF.

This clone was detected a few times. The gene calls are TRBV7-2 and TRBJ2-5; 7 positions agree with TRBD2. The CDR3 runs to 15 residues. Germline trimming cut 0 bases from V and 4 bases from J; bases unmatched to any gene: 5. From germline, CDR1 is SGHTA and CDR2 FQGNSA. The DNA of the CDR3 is TGTGCCAGCAGCTTAGCTCAGACTAGCATAGAGACCCAGTACTTC. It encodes CASSLAQTSIETQYF. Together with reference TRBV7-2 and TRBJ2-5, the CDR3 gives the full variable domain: GAGVSQSPSNKVTEKGKDVELRCDPISGHTALYWYRQSLGQGLEFLIYFQGNSAPDKSGLPSDRFSAERTGGSVSTLTIQRTQQEDSAVYLCASSLAQTSIETQYFGPGTRLLVL.

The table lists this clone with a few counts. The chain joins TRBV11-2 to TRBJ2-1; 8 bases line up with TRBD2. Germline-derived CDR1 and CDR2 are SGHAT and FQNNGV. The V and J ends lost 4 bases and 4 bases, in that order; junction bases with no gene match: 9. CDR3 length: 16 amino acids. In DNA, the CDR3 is TGTGCCAGCAGCTCTGCCGGGACTAGTTATTACAATGAGCAGTTCTTC. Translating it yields CASSSAGTSYYNEQFF. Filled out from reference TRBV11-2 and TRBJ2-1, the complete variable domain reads EAGVAQSPRYKIIEKRQSVAFWCNPISGHATLYWYQQILGQGPKLLIQFQNNGVVDDSQLPKDRFSAERLKGVDSTLKIQPAKLEDSAVYLCASSSAGTSYYNEQFFGPGTRLTVL.

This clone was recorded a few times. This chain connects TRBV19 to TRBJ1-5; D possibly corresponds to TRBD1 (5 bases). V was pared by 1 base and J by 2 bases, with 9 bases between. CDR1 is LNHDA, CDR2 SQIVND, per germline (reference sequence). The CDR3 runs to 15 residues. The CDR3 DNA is TGTGCCAGTAGTATAGGGGGCATGGGCAATCAGCCCCAGCATTTT. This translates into CASSIGGMGNQPQHF.

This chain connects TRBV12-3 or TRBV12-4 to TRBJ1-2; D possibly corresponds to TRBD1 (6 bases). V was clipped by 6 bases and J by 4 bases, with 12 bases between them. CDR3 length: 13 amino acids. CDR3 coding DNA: TGTGCCAGCAGCCTGGGGGGGCCCTATGGCTACACCTTC. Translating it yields CASSLGGPYGYTF.

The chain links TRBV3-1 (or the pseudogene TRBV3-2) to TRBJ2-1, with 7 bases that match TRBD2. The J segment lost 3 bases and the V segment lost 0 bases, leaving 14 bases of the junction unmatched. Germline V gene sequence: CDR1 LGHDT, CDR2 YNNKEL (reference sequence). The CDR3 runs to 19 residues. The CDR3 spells CASSQDVGASGTRYNEQFF. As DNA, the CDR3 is TGTGCCAGCAGCCAAGATGTGGGAGCCAGCGGGACTCGCTACAATGAGCAGTTCTTC.

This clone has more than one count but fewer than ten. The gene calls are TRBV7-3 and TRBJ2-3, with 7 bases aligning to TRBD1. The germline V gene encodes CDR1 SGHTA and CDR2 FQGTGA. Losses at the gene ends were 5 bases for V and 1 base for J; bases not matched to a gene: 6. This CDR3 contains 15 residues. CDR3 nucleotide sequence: TGTGCCAGCAGCCAAGGGGGCCTGGGCACAGATACGCAGTATTTT. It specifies CASSQGGLGTDTQYF.

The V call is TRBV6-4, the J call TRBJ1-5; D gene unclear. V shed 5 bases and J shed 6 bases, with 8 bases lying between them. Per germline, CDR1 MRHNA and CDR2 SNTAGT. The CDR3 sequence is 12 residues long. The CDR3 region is CASSTSCQPQHF. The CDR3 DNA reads TGTGCCAGCAGTACATCATGTCAGCCCCAGCATTTT.

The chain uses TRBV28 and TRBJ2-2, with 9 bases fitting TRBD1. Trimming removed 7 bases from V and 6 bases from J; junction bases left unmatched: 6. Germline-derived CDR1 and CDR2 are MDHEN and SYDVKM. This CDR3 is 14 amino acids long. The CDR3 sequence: CASIETGGSGELFF. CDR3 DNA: TGTGCCAGCATAGAGACAGGGGGTTCCGGGGAGCTGTTTTTT. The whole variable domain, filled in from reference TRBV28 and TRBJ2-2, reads DVKVTQSSRYLVKRTGEKVFLECVQDMDHENMFWYRQDPGLGLRLIYFSYDVKMKEKGDIPEGYSVSREKKERFSLILESASTNQTSMYLCASIETGGSGELFFGEGSRLTVL.

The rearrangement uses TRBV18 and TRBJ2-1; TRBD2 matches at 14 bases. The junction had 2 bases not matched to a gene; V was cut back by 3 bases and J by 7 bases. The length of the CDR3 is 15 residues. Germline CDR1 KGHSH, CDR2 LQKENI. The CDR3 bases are TGTGCCAGCTCACCGGGGACTAGCGGGAGTAATGAGCAGTTCTTC. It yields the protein CASSPGTSGSNEQFF.